The present TCR beta chain was sequenced within a study of T cells in Graves' hyperthyroidism and ophthalmopathy. Study background: Peripheral blood was taken when the disease was first diagnosed, before any treatment began.

Exclusion criteria comprised uncontrolled infection, other autoimmune disease, pregnancy or lactation. Germline values: CDR1 SGHRS, CDR2 YFSETQ. The CDR3 runs to 17 residues. Trimming took 1 base from V and 1 from J, leaving 17 bases between them. Amplification yielded TCR beta CDR3 regions, with RNA transcripts as the source. The HTBI set primed first-round TCR CDR3 RT-PCR. TCRdb reprocessed the multiplex PCR reads via MiXCR and lists one record per CDR3 protein. Of about 640,000 distinct CDR3 sequences in the sample, around 21% are singletons; the top ten hold 30% to 40%. Sequencing used blood. This receptor was obtained from a man under 40 with Graves' ophthalmopathy. The chain joins TRBV5-1 to TRBJ2-5; D possibly corresponds to TRBD2 (5 bases). CDR3 amino acids: CASSLFPPPRGQETQYF. The CDR3 DNA follows: TGCGCCAGCAGCTTGTTCCCCCCCCCTCGGGGCCAAGAGACCCAGTACTTC.